Listed below are T cell receptor beta chains from one sample, sequenced in a study of shared clonotypes between healthy human individuals. Sequencing was performed with immunoSEQ multiplex PCR; in TCRdb, only in-frame clones are kept and a portion is missing. Of hundreds of thousands of clones in the sample, 95% to 96% are singletons; the top ten hold about 0.12%. The sample taken for sequencing was naive CD8+ T cells sorted from blood. The receptor source for this set is a woman in her thirties in good health. Each CDR3 is given with its conserved first and last residue. D genes are given only for firm matches. The listing skips clone size in some rows; elsewhere it reads once, few, many or a size class.

TRBV13,.,.,TRBJ2-4,TGTGCCAGCGGGTGGGGCGCGGGCGATGCCAAAAACATTCAGTACTTC,CASGWGAGDAKNIQYF
TRBV4-1,TRBD2,.,TRBJ2-7,TGCGCCAGCAGCTCCCCCCTAGCGGGAGGGACCTACGAGCAGTACTTC,CASSSPLAGGTYEQYF
TRBV19,TRBD1,.,TRBJ1-5,TGTGCCAGTAGAAGACAGGGAACGAGAGATCAGCCCCAGCATTTT,CASRRQGTRDQPQHF
TRBV4-1,.,.,TRBJ2-7,TGCGCCAGCAGCCTTTACGACACCTACGAGCAGTACTTC,CASSLYDTYEQYF
TRBV30,.,.,TRBJ2-6,TGTGCCTGGAGTATCGGGGCTGGGGCCAACGTCCTGACTTTC,CAWSIGAGANVLTF
TRBV5-4,.,.,TRBJ2-1,TGTGCCAGCAGCTCGTCGACAGGCTCCTACAATGAGCAGTTCTTC,CASSSSTGSYNEQFF
TRBV2,.,.,TRBJ2-5,TGTGCCAGCAGGGGGACCGACCCCCAAGAGACCCAGTACTTC,CASRGTDPQETQYF
TRBV5-5,TRBD1,.,TRBJ1-1,TGTGCCAGCAGCCTAGGGACAGGTACTGAAGCTTTCTTT,CASSLGTGTEAFF
TRBV7-6,TRBD2,.,TRBJ2-7,TGTGCCAGCAGCATCGGACTAGCGGGAGGCCTGTTTTACGAGCAGTACTTC,CASSIGLAGGLFYEQYF
TRBV28,TRBD2,.,TRBJ2-1,TGTGCCAGCAGTGGCGGGAGTGGGTGGAATGAGCAGTTCTTC,CASSGGSGWNEQFF
TRBV15,TRBD1,.,TRBJ2-7,TGTGCCACCAGCGGGACAGGGGTCTCCTACGAGCAGTACTTC,CATSGTGVSYEQYF
TRBV4-1,TRBD2,.,TRBJ2-7,TGCGCCAGCAGTTTTCTAGCGGGAGGTTCCTACGAGCAGTACTTC,CASSFLAGGSYEQYF
TRBV6-1,TRBD2,.,TRBJ2-7,TGTGCCAGCAGTGAAGCCAGTAGTTATACGGGGGGGGGCGAGCAGTACTTC,CASSEASSYTGGGEQYF
TRBV9,.,.,TRBJ2-1,TGTGCCAGCAGCGTAGCTACGAGCTACAATGAGCAGTTCTTC,CASSVATSYNEQFF
TRBV19,.,.,TRBJ2-2,TGTGCCAGTCCAAATCTGGCCGGGGAGCTGTTTTTT,CASPNLAGELFF
TRBV6-1,.,.,TRBJ1-4,TGTGCCAGCAGTGAAGATACCACGGAGGAAACTAATGAAAAACTGTTTTTT,CASSEDTTEETNEKLFF
TRBV4-2,.,.,TRBJ1-1,TGTGCCAGCAGCCAAGAGTTAGGACCGGACTCTGAAGCTTTCTTT,CASSQELGPDSEAFF
TRBV2,.,.,TRBJ2-4,TGTGCCAGTCGACGTCCACCATCCTTAGGGGAAAACATTCAGTACTTC,CASRRPPSLGENIQYF
TRBV5-4,.,.,TRBJ2-1,TGTGCCAGCAGCCCGATAATGGGTCGGCCCTTCAATGAGCAGTTCTTC,CASSPIMGRPFNEQFF
TRBV27,TRBD2,.,TRBJ2-7,TGTGCCAGCAGCCCATCCCGCGGGAGTTTAGCCTACGAGCAGTACTTC,CASSPSRGSLAYEQYF
TRBV19,.,.,TRBJ1-5,TGTGCCAGTAGTGGGGGTAATCAGCCCCAGCATTTT,CASSGGNQPQHF
TRBV9,.,.,TRBJ2-7,TGTGCCAGCAGCTCGGGACATTTGTACGAGCAGTACTTC,CASSSGHLYEQYF
TRBV2,TRBD2,.,TRBJ2-6,TGTGCCGGCTACGCTAGCGGATACTCTGGGGCCAACGTCCTGACTTTC,CAGYASGYSGANVLTF
TRBV7-9,.,.,TRBJ2-7,TGTGCCAGCAGCTTAGCGGCAGGCCAGAGCTCCTACGAGCAGTACTTC,CASSLAAGQSSYEQYF
TRBV5-1,TRBD2,.,TRBJ2-7,TGCGCCAGCAGCACGGGACTAGCGCTAAACTACGAGCAGTACTTC,CASSTGLALNYEQYF
TRBV5-1,TRBD2,.,TRBJ2-5,TGCGCCAGCAGCTTGTGGGTAGCGGGAGGTGGTGAGACCCAGTACTTC,CASSLWVAGGGETQYF
TRBV6-1,.,.,TRBJ2-1,TGTGCCAGCAGTGAAGTAATGGTGTCAGGTCGGTTCTTC,CASSEVMVSGRFF
TRBV19,.,.,TRBJ2-7,TGTGCCAGTAGTTTCAGGGTATCGCCCTACGAGCAGTACTTC,CASSFRVSPYEQYF
TRBV5-1,.,.,TRBJ2-3,TGCGCCAGCAGCGAAGATGGGGGACTTCACACAGATACGCAGTATTTT,CASSEDGGLHTDTQYF
TRBV6-5,.,.,TRBJ2-5,TGTGCCAGCAGTTATGGAGAGACCCAGTACTTC,CASSYGETQYF
TRBV4-1,.,.,TRBJ1-1,TGCGCCAGCAGCCAAGATCAGGGTGCCACTGAAGCTTTCTTT,CASSQDQGATEAFF
TRBV5-4,.,.,TRBJ2-1,TGTGCCAGCAGCACCGTGTATGAGCAGTTCTTC,CASSTVYEQFF
TRBV10-3,TRBD1,.,TRBJ1-2,TGTGCCATCAGTGAGTCCGGGACAGGGAACTATGGCTACACCTTC,CAISESGTGNYGYTF
TRBV5-1,.,.,TRBJ2-1,TGCGCCAGCAGCTTAGACAAGCCAAGCTCCTACAATGAGCAGTTCTTC,CASSLDKPSSYNEQFF
TRBV27,.,.,TRBJ2-7,TGTGCCAGCAGTTTCGAGGGGGGCGAGCAGTACTTC,CASSFEGGEQYF
TRBV28,.,.,TRBJ1-4,TGTGCCAGCAGTTTATTTAGGGGGGCTAATGAAAAACTGTTTTTT,CASSLFRGANEKLFF
TRBV28,.,.,TRBJ1-2,TGTGCCAGCAGTTTCTCGGCGGGGTATGGCTACACCTTC,CASSFSAGYGYTF
TRBV6-1,.,once,TRBJ2-5,TGTGCCAGCAGTGAATCCAGGTCACTGAAGACCCAGTACTTC,CASSESRSLKTQYF
TRBV5-4,TRBD1,.,TRBJ1-1,TGTGCCAGCAGCCCCTGGGACAGGGCGAACACTGAAGCTTTCTTT,CASSPWDRANTEAFF
TRBV2,.,.,TRBJ2-7,TGTGCCAGCGGGCCGGGACGGTTGTACGAGCAGTACTTC,CASGPGRLYEQYF
TRBV29-1,.,once,TRBJ2-7,TGCAGCGTTGAACTGTTAACCGGAGGAATCTACGAGCAGTACTTC,CSVELLTGGIYEQYF
TRBV13,.,.,TRBJ2-5,TGTGCCAGCAGCTTCTCAGGGTATGAGACCCAGTACTTC,CASSFSGYETQYF
TRBV9,.,.,TRBJ1-5,TGTGCCAGCAGCGTAGCCCCGAATCAGCCCCAGCATTTT,CASSVAPNQPQHF
TRBV27,TRBD1,once,TRBJ2-7,TGTGCCAGCAGTCCAGGACAGGTCCTCTACGAGCAGTACTTC,CASSPGQVLYEQYF
TRBV19,.,.,TRBJ2-7,TGTGCCAGTAGTATCGAGGACAGTGGGCCCAACGAGCAGTACTTC,CASSIEDSGPNEQYF
TRBV28,TRBD2,once,TRBJ2-3,TGTGCCAGCAGTCTGGGACTAGCGGGAGCGGGCGATACGCAGTATTTT,CASSLGLAGAGDTQYF
TRBV2,.,.,TRBJ2-2,TGTGCCAGCAGTGAAGCTAACGAGTTACCTTTTCCCGGGGAGCTGTTTTTT,CASSEANELPFPGELFF
TRBV25-1,.,.,TRBJ1-1,TGTGCCAGCAGTGAAAGGGGCCTTTCTGAAGCTTTCTTT,CASSERGLSEAFF
TRBV6-4,.,.,TRBJ2-4,TGTGCCGACAGTTCTATAGCCAAAAACATTCAGTACTTC,CADSSIAKNIQYF
TRBV19,TRBD1,.,TRBJ2-7,TGTGCCAGTAGTGTCGGGACAGGGGATTACGAGCAGTACTTC,CASSVGTGDYEQYF
TRBV5-6,.,once,TRBJ2-7,TGTGCCAGCAGCATTACAGGGCACTACGAGCAGTACTTC,CASSITGHYEQYF